A single sample gave rise to the 14 T cell receptor beta chains below, sequenced in a study of blood T cell repertoires in COVID-19. TCRdb keeps only in-frame clones here, not all; method: immunoSEQ multiplex PCR. The sample shows about 140,000 clones, roughly 85% of them seen only once. Sequenced sample: peripheral blood. The source of these receptors is a man aged 60 to 75 with acute or convalescent COVID-19.

The chain is built from TRBV7-8 and TRBJ2-5; 8 positions match TRBD2. There are 15 residues in the CDR3. Germline V gene sequence: CDR1 SGHVS, CDR2 FQNEAQ. Trimming removed 6 bases from V and 6 bases from J; junction bases left unmatched: 12. CDR3 DNA sequence: TGTGCCAGCAGTGCCTCGGGAGGGATCGTAAAGACCCAGTACTTC. Its translation is CASSASGGIVKTQYF.

The chain has TRBV19 and TRBJ2-7; D may be TRBD2 (6 bases). There are 14 residues in the CDR3. V was cut by 1 base and J by 2 bases, with 9 bases left in between. From germline, CDR1 is LNHDA and CDR2 SQIVND (reference sequence). The CDR3 DNA sequence: TGTGCCAGTAGTATAGGACTAGGAACCTACGAGCAGTACTTC. Protein sequence: CASSIGLGTYEQYF.

This chain links TRBV7-9 with TRBJ2-7; 10 nucleotides line up with TRBD2. This CDR3 region has 14 residues. Per germline, CDR1 SEHNR and CDR2 FQNEAQ (reference sequence). V shed 6 bases and J 0 bases; nucleotides not matched to a gene: 2. The DNA of the CDR3 is TGTGCCAGCAGTTCTAGCGGGAGCTCCTACGAGCAGTACTTC. Translation: CASSSSGSSYEQYF.

The chain couples TRBV24-1 to TRBJ1-1; 7 positions agree with TRBD1. CDR3 length: 15 amino acids. J lost 1 base, V lost 3 bases, and 4 bases had no gene match. CDR1 is KGHDR and CDR2 is SFDVKD in the germline V gene. The CDR3 reads CATSDPRTGNTEAFF. The CDR3 nucleotides read TGTGCCACCAGTGATCCACGGACAGGGAACACTGAAGCTTTCTTT.

The gene calls are TRBV28 and TRBJ1-2, with D hard to call. This CDR3 contains 14 residues. CDR1 is MDHEN, CDR2 SYDVKM, per germline. V was clipped by 6 bases and J by 4 bases, with 15 bases between them. The CDR3 nucleotides are TGTGCCAGCAGCGGAGGGAAGGGTGTCTATGGCTACACCTTC. It specifies CASSGGKGVYGYTF.

This sequence joins TRBV12-3 or TRBV12-4 and TRBJ1-2; D ambiguous. V was shortened by 5 bases and J by 8 bases, with 9 bases between the two germline ends. The CDR3 runs 11 residues. CDR3 sequence reads: CASSTNGGYTF. Here the CDR3 DNA reads TGTGCCAGCAGTACTAACGGCGGCTACACCTTC.

The J gene is TRBJ2-5, the V gene TRBV9; weak D call: TRBD2 (5 bases). The V gene's germline CDR1 is SGDLS and CDR2 YYNGEE. The CDR3 spans 14 residues. V was cut by 3 bases and J by 2 bases, with 11 bases left in between. CDR3 bases: TGTGCCAGCAGCGCCGGACTGAGACAAGAGACCCAGTACTTC. Protein product: CASSAGLRQETQYF.

V gene TRBV11-2 combines with J gene TRBJ1-3; D unresolved. V lost 5 bases to trimming and J lost 0 bases, with 8 bases between them. Germline V gene data show CDR1 as SGHAT and CDR2 as FQNNGV. The CDR3 consists of 14 residues. CDR3 loop: CASSASSSGNTIYF. The CDR3 region has the DNA TGTGCCAGCAGCGCTAGTAGCTCTGGAAACACCATATATTTT.

The rearrangement links TRBV3-1 (or the pseudogene TRBV3-2) to TRBJ1-6, with 7 bases that match TRBD1. This CDR3 spans 15 amino acids. Trimming removed 4 bases from V and 0 bases from J; junction bases left unmatched: 0. In germline, CDR1 is LGHDT, CDR2 YNNKEL (reference sequence). CDR3 residues: CASSRTGSYNSPLHF. CDR3 nucleotides: TGTGCCAGCAGCCGGACAGGCTCCTATAATTCACCCCTCCACTTT.

The V and J genes are TRBV7-9 and TRBJ2-1; 12 bases line up with TRBD2. The ends lost 5 bases at V and 6 bases at J; junction bases unmatched: 5. The CDR3 runs 15 residues. Per the germline V gene, CDR1 is SEHNR and CDR2 is FQNEAQ (reference sequence). The CDR3 loop reads CASSPGLAGRNEQFF. In DNA, the CDR3 is TGTGCCAGCAGCCCGGGACTAGCGGGCCGCAATGAGCAGTTCTTC.

V is TRBV19 and J is TRBJ2-4; D unclear. Germline V gene sequence: CDR1 LNHDA, CDR2 SQIVND (reference sequence). The CDR3 totals 16 residues. Trimming took off 0 bases at V and 3 bases at J, with 12 bases between the two ends. The chain's CDR3 is CASSIDTRKHKNIQYF. The CDR3 DNA follows: TGTGCCAGTAGTATAGATACGCGGAAGCACAAAAACATTCAGTACTTC. The variable domain in full, with the rest retrieved from reference TRBV19 and TRBJ2-4, is DGGITQSPKYLFRKEGQNVTLSCEQNLNHDAMYWYRQDPGQGLRLIYYSQIVNDFQKGDIAEGYSVSREKKESFPLTVTSAQKNPTAFYLCASSIDTRKHKNIQYFGAGTRLSVL.

The CDR3, as DNA: TGTGCCAGCAGTGTAAATCAGCCCCAGCATTTT. This codes for CASSVNQPQHF. This chain uses TRBV2 with TRBJ1-5; D is undetermined. The CDR3 is made up of 11 amino acids. Per germline, CDR1 SNHLY and CDR2 FYNNEI. V lost 4 bases and J 4 bases, leaving 2 bases between the germline ends.

This chain links TRBV19 with TRBJ1-1; a possible D gene is TRBD1 (5 bases). The CDR3 is made up of 15 amino acids. Deletions cut 3 bases from V and 4 bases from J, with 15 bases between. In germline, CDR1 is LNHDA, CDR2 SQIVND (reference sequence). CDR3 residues: CASSIHHGGGTEAFF. DNA of the CDR3: TGTGCCAGTAGTATTCACCACGGGGGTGGCACTGAAGCTTTCTTT.

This CDR3 is CASSNTGPNTEAFF. CDR3 nucleotide sequence: TGTGCCAGCAGCAACACAGGTCCGAACACTGAAGCTTTCTTT. V and J are TRBV21-1 and TRBJ1-1; the D segment call TRBD1 is taken from the table without a DNA check. TRBV21-1 represents a pseudogene. The CDR3 runs 14 residues.